A single sample is the source of the 27 T cell receptor beta chains below, sequenced in a study of T cell repertoires in cytomegalovirus infection. MiXCR, applied by TCRdb to the reads, yields one record per CDR3 protein. The sample lists approximately 500,000 distinct CDR3 sequences, about 17% seen once, with under 30% in the top ten. The sample taken for sequencing was CD8+ T cells from PBMCs. Receptor source: a human donor in good health (CMV status not recorded). Some clones in this sample may be carry-over from other donors' samples.

A remark on this clonotype: Without the conserved terminal phenylalanine or tryptophan, this CDR3 likely stems from a read error. J is TRBJ2-1 and V is TRBV2, with D maybe TRBD1 (6 bases). The length of the CDR3 is 16 residues. CDR1 is SNHLY, CDR2 FYNNEI, per germline. V lost 4 bases and J lost 0, with 13 bases in between. CDR3 protein: CASSAGQAISYNEQFL. CDR3 coding DNA: TGTGCCAGCAGTGCGGGACAAGCAATCTCCTACAATGAGCAGTTCCTC.

Only a few counts were recorded for this clonotype. J is TRBJ2-1 and V is TRBV27; TRBD1 is a possible D gene (6 bases). The ends were cut back, 11 bases at V and 9 bases at J, with 20 bases in the middle. Germline loops: CDR1 MNHEY, CDR2 SMNVEV (reference sequence). This CDR3 is 13 amino acids long. The CDR3, as DNA: TGTGCCGGCGCCGGGACAATTGGTAGTGAGCAGTTCTTC. Translated, it gives CAGAGTIGSEQFF.

This clonotype was seen a handful of times. This chain connects TRBV5-1 to TRBJ1-1, with D possibly TRBD1 on 6 matching bases. Germline CDR1 reads SGHRS; CDR2 reads YFSETQ. The CDR3 is made up of 15 amino acids. Trimming removed 2 bases from V and 1 base from J, with 12 bases in between. CDR3 in DNA: TGCGCCAGCAGCTTTGGGGGCAGGGGGAACACTGAAGCTTTCTTT. Its translation: CASSFGGRGNTEAFF.

The table lists this clonotype with many counts. V usage is TRBV7-9 and J usage is TRBJ1-2; the D gene is possibly TRBD1 (5 bases). Trimming took 1 base from V and 8 from J, leaving 29 bases between them. The CDR3 consists of 19 residues. Germline V gene sequence: CDR1 SEHNR, CDR2 FQNEAQ (reference sequence). Here the CDR3 reads CASSLEAGIRRGVGMGYTF. DNA of the CDR3: TGTGCCAGCAGCTTAGAAGCCGGTATACGCAGAGGGGTTGGGATGGGCTACACCTTC.

The genes are TRBV14 and TRBJ2-2; D tentatively reads TRBD1 or TRBD2 (5 bases each). The germline V gene encodes CDR1 SGHDN and CDR2 FVKESK. V dropped 0 bases and J dropped 5 bases, with 16 bases sitting between them. The CDR3 sequence is 17 residues long. CDR3 in amino acids: CASSQEYGRERTGELFF. The CDR3 bases are TGTGCCAGCAGCCAAGAGTACGGCAGGGAGAGAACCGGGGAGCTGTTTTTT. Full variable domain (missing parts from reference TRBV14 and TRBJ2-2): EAGVTQFPSHSVIEKGQTVTLRCDPISGHDNLYWYRRVMGKEIKFLLHFVKESKQDESGMPNNRFLAERTGGTYSTLKVQPAELEDSGVYFCASSQEYGRERTGELFFGEGSRLTVL.

This clonotype was counted between two and nine times. J is TRBJ2-7 and V is TRBV12-5; D is unclear. Germline assignment: CDR1 LGHNT and CDR2 FRNRAP. Deletions cut 0 bases from V and 0 bases from J, with 9 bases between. The CDR3 has 15 amino acids. CDR3 sequence (DNA): TGTGCTAGTGGTTTGGTACTCACAGCCTCCTACGAGCAGTACTTC. Its translation: CASGLVLTASYEQYF. Together with reference TRBV12-5 and TRBJ2-7, the CDR3 gives the full variable domain: DARVTQTPRHKVTEMGQEVTMRCQPILGHNTVFWYRQTMMQGLELLAYFRNRAPLDDSGMPKDRFSAEMPDATLATLKIQPSEPRDSAVYFCASGLVLTASYEQYFGPGTRLTVT.

This clonotype was found many times. V and J are TRBV12-5 and TRBJ1-1; unclear D gene. CDR3 length equals 15 residues. Germline V lookup: CDR1 LGHNT, CDR2 FRNRAP. V lost 5 bases and J 1 base, leaving 14 bases between the germline ends. The CDR3 loop is CASGPLAPSNTEAFF. The CDR3 coding sequence is TGTGCTAGTGGTCCTCTCGCCCCATCGAACACTGAAGCTTTCTTT.

This clonotype came up many times. The chain carries TRBV28 and TRBJ2-7; 12 bases fit TRBD2. The germline gives CDR1 MDHEN, CDR2 SYDVKM. V lost 7 bases and J lost 0; bases outside the gene matches: 10. The CDR3 is 17 amino acids. The CDR3 nucleotides read TGTGCCAGCATGAGACTAGCGGGAGTTGGGAGCTCCTACGAGCAGTACTTC. Amino acids: CASMRLAGVGSSYEQYF.

At least ten counts were recorded for this clonotype. The V gene is TRBV6-1, the J gene TRBJ2-7, with 9 bases that match TRBD1. The CDR3 length is 16 residues. Unmatched junction bases numbered 10, after V lost 4 bases and J lost 3 bases. Germline-derived CDR1 and CDR2 are MNHNS and SASEGT. The CDR3 spells CASSAQLGQGYYEQYF. The CDR3 DNA reads as TGTGCCAGCAGTGCCCAGCTGGGACAGGGATACTACGAGCAGTACTTC.

This clonotype was detected only a few times. V gene TRBV2 combines with J gene TRBJ1-5; TRBD1 is a possible D gene (5 bases). V was pared by 8 bases and J by 3 bases, with 11 bases between. The CDR3 covers 13 residues. In germline, CDR1 is SNHLY, CDR2 FYNNEI. In DNA, the CDR3 is TGTGCCAGCGGGGGACGTCCCAATCAGCCCCAGCATTTT. It yields the protein CASGGRPNQPQHF. The entire variable domain, with the rest obtained from reference TRBV2 and TRBJ1-5, is as follows: EPEVTQTPSHQVTQMGQEVILRCVPISNHLYFYWYRQILGQKVEFLVSFYNNEISEKSEIFDDQFSVERPDGSNFTLKIRSTKLEDSAMYFCASGGRPNQPQHFGDGTRLSIL.

CDR3 sequence: CSARVLAGADEQFF. The CDR3 DNA sequence: TGCAGTGCTAGAGTCCTAGCGGGGGCAGATGAGCAGTTCTTC. The rearrangement joins TRBV20-1 to TRBJ2-1; TRBD2 agrees at 10 bases. CDR1 is DFQATT and CDR2 is SNEGSKA in the germline V gene (reference sequence). The CDR3 contains 14 residues. Trimming took 1 base from V and 8 from J; bases not matched to a gene: 5.

This clonotype was seen at least ten times. The chain joins TRBV7-2 to TRBJ1-1; no definite D call. Trimming took 7 bases from V and 4 from J, leaving 16 bases between them. Germline assignment: CDR1 SGHTA and CDR2 FQGNSA. The CDR3 runs 14 residues. CDR3: CASNLPGTGTEAFF. In DNA form, the CDR3 reads TGTGCCAGCAACCTACCGGGTACTGGCACTGAAGCTTTCTTT. The whole variable domain, remainder taken from reference TRBV7-2 and TRBJ1-1, is GAGVSQSPSNKVTEKGKDVELRCDPISGHTALYWYRQSLGQGLEFLIYFQGNSAPDKSGLPSDRFSAERTGGSVSTLTIQRTQQEDSAVYLCASNLPGTGTEAFFGQGTRLTVV.

The table lists this clonotype with many counts. This chain joins TRBV9 and TRBJ2-7; 7 bases match TRBD2. V was clipped by 1 base and J by 4 bases; unmatched bases: 11. The CDR3 extends over 16 amino acids. Germline values: CDR1 SGDLS, CDR2 YYNGEE. The CDR3 coding sequence is TGTGCCAGCAGCGTACAATCGGGGCTAGCGGCGTACGAGCAGTACTTC. Translated: CASSVQSGLAAYEQYF.

The chain carries TRBV15 and TRBJ1-2, with D uncertain. Germline V gene lookup returns CDR1 LNHNV and CDR2 YYDKDF (reference sequence). CDR3 size: 17 residues. Deletions cut 0 bases from V and 6 bases from J, with 20 bases between. CDR3 region: CATSRDEEVEDLDGYTF. Written as DNA, the CDR3 is TGTGCCACCAGCAGAGATGAAGAGGTAGAGGACCTTGATGGCTACACCTTC.

This clonotype was found many times. The rearrangement links TRBV20-1 to TRBJ2-2; a possible D gene is TRBD2 (5 bases). Trimming shortened V by 0 bases and J by 6 bases, and 23 bases separated the two germline ends. The CDR3 extends over 18 amino acids. CDR1 and CDR2 (germline): DFQATT, SNEGSKA (reference sequence). CDR3 loop: CSAREATTRSGSAGELFF. CDR3 nucleotides: TGCAGTGCTAGAGAGGCTACTACTAGAAGTGGTAGCGCCGGGGAGCTGTTTTTT.

This clonotype was seen at least ten times. The V gene is TRBV12-3 or TRBV12-4, the J gene TRBJ1-6; 7 bases map to TRBD1. This CDR3 contains 15 residues. V shed 4 bases and J 6 bases; nucleotides not matched to a gene: 6. This CDR3 is CASSYSGQRNSPLHF. The CDR3 bases are TGTGCCAGCAGTTACTCGGGACAGCGTAATTCACCCCTCCACTTT.

Notes on this clonotype: This may be a read error, as it is one base from a much larger clone. V and J are TRBV27 and TRBJ1-1, with D hard to call. CDR1 MNHEY and CDR2 SMNVEV come from the germline V gene (reference sequence). Trimming shortened V by 2 bases and J by 0 bases, and 10 bases separated the two germline ends. The CDR3 runs 15 residues. CDR3 region: CASSLTRGMNTEAFF. The CDR3 bases are TGTGCCAGCAGTTTAACAAGAGGCATGAACACTGAAGCTTTCTTT.

This clonotype was found many times. V gene TRBV27 combines with J gene TRBJ2-1; D possibly uses TRBD1 or TRBD2 (5 bases each). V shed 10 bases and J shed 6 bases, with 13 bases lying between them. Germline CDR1 is MNHEY and CDR2 is SMNVEV (reference sequence). The CDR3 totals 12 residues. This chain's CDR3 is CAIGTTANEQFF. CDR3 DNA: TGTGCCATCGGGACGACCGCCAATGAGCAGTTCTTC.

There are many counts of this clonotype. This chain uses TRBV6-1 with TRBJ1-1, with 7 positions matching TRBD1. The CDR3 contains 15 residues. The trim removed 6 bases at V and 0 bases at J, leaving 7 bases unmatched. Germline V gene lookup returns CDR1 MNHNS and CDR2 SASEGT. The CDR3 sequence is CASRDPGTVNTEAFF. Written as DNA, the CDR3 is TGTGCCAGCAGAGACCCCGGGACAGTGAACACTGAAGCTTTCTTT.

This clonotype was seen ten or more times. CDR3 sequence: CASSSEGRGRAVYNEQFF. Written as DNA, the CDR3 is TGTGCCAGCAGTTCCGAGGGGCGAGGGAGGGCCGTTTACAATGAGCAGTTCTTC. V gene TRBV28 combines with J gene TRBJ2-1, with TRBD2 identical over 7 bases. The CDR3 has 18 amino acids. V was clipped by 4 bases and J by 4 bases; unmatched bases: 16. Germline CDR1 reads MDHEN; CDR2 reads SYDVKM. Using reference TRBV28 and TRBJ2-1 for the parts outside the CDR3, the full variable domain is DVKVTQSSRYLVKRTGEKVFLECVQDMDHENMFWYRQDPGLGLRLIYFSYDVKMKEKGDIPEGYSVSREKKERFSLILESASTNQTSMYLCASSSEGRGRAVYNEQFFGPGTRLTVL.

Only a few counts were recorded for this clonotype. The chain combines TRBV6-6 with TRBJ1-4, with 8 bases fitting TRBD1. The CDR3 sequence is 17 residues long. The J segment lost 8 bases and the V segment lost 0 bases, leaving 11 bases of the junction unmatched. The germline V gene has CDR1 MNHNY and CDR2 SVGAGI (reference sequence). The CDR3, as DNA: TGTGCCAGCAGTTACTCGAAGGACAGGGTTTCTGGAGAAAAACTGTTTTTT. This encodes CASSYSKDRVSGEKLFF.

This clonotype was recorded at least ten times. The gene calls are TRBV12-3 or TRBV12-4 and TRBJ2-7, with 8 bases identical to TRBD1. Losses at the gene ends were 6 bases for V and 5 bases for J; bases not matched to a gene: 0. The CDR3 spans 11 residues. CDR3 sequence (DNA): TGTGCCAGCAGGACAGGGGACGAGCAGTACTTC. This gives the protein CASRTGDEQYF.

This clonotype was detected many times. The chain combines TRBV19 with TRBJ2-3; 7 bases are a match to TRBD2. Germline V gene sequence: CDR1 LNHDA, CDR2 SQIVND (reference sequence). V shed 4 bases, J shed 3 bases, and the junction held 10 bases outside the gene matches. The CDR3 is 16 residues long. The CDR3 DNA is TGTGCCAGTAGTAGTCGTCAGCGGGGCGGTACAGATACGCAGTATTTT. It translates to CASSSRQRGGTDTQYF.

This chain uses TRBV4-2 with TRBJ1-6, with a weak D call TRBD1 (5 bases). There are 15 residues in the CDR3. CDR1 LGHNA and CDR2 YNFKEQ come from the germline V gene. Trimming left V 1 base short and J 4 bases short, with 8 bases between. The CDR3 region is CASSQGGGYNSPLHF. Here the CDR3 DNA reads TGTGCCAGCAGCCAAGGGGGGGGTTATAATTCACCCCTCCACTTT.

The genes are TRBV7-9 and TRBJ1-2, with D perhaps matching TRBD1 (5 bases). V was pared by 5 bases and J by 5 bases, with 18 bases between. Germline CDR1 is SEHNR and CDR2 is FQNEAQ (reference sequence). The CDR3 spans 15 residues. CDR3 sequence (DNA): TGTGCCAGCAGCCTTGGGACGGGCAGAGTGTATGGCTACACCTTC. Protein product: CASSLGTGRVYGYTF.

This clonotype was seen many times. The chain recombines TRBV29-1 with TRBJ2-7; 10 positions match TRBD1. The CDR3 contains 13 residues. From germline, CDR1 is SQVTM and CDR2 ANQGSEA. The V gene end was trimmed by 4 bases and the J gene end by 7 bases; junction bases not matched to a gene: 7. CDR3 DNA sequence: TGCAGCGTTGCCCCCGGGACAGGGGTAGAGCAGTACTTC. This gives the protein CSVAPGTGVEQYF.

In this sample, this clonotype turned up many times. The rearrangement joins TRBV7-9 to TRBJ2-1, with D possibly being TRBD1 (6 bases). The germline gives CDR1 SEHNR, CDR2 FQNEAQ (reference sequence). Between the trimmed V and J ends, which lost 1 base and 5 bases, there was a span of 12 bases. The CDR3 totals 15 residues. The CDR3: CASSLEDRRNNEQFF. The CDR3 DNA reads TGTGCCAGCAGCTTAGAGGACAGAAGAAACAATGAGCAGTTCTTC.